One and the same sample provided the 12 T cell receptor beta chains below, sequenced in a study of somatic mutations in cytotoxic T cells in rheumatoid arthritis. The assay was immunoSEQ multiplex PCR, and TCRdb's table has in-frame clones only and misses some. The sample shows about 5,500 clones, nearly 85% of them seen only once. Material: CD8+ T cells sorted from blood. Receptors originate from a woman between 45 and 60 years old with rheumatoid arthritis.

This sequence joins TRBV4-1 and TRBJ2-5; D is unclear. V lost 0 bases, J lost 2 bases, and 7 bases lay in between. The CDR3 is 14 residues long. Per the germline V gene, CDR1 is MGHRA and CDR2 is YSYEKL. Here the CDR3 DNA reads TGCGCCAGCAGCCAAGATGGCAATCAAGAGACCCAGTACTTC. Amino acids: CASSQDGNQETQYF.

This rearrangement joins TRBV19 to TRBJ2-3, with 8 bases identical to TRBD2. The CDR3 length is 15 residues. The germline gives CDR1 LNHDA, CDR2 SQIVND (reference sequence). With 1 base clipped from V and 5 bases from J, the junction kept 5 bases outside the gene matches. Written as DNA, the CDR3 is TGTGCCAGTAGTATAGCAGCGGGAGTTGGAGATACGCAGTATTTT. As protein: CASSIAAGVGDTQYF.

This clone was picked up a small number of times. V is TRBV6-5 and J is TRBJ2-7, with D tentatively TRBD2 (6 bases). The V gene lost 2 bases and the J gene lost 0 bases, with 11 bases spanning the gap. CDR3 length: 15 residues. Germline lookup yields CDR1 MNHEY and CDR2 SVGAGI. CDR3 nucleotide sequence: TGTGCCAGCAGTTACGTACTAGCCTCCTCCTACGAGCAGTACTTC. This gives the protein CASSYVLASSYEQYF.

This clone was recorded once. The chain joins TRBV7-2 to TRBJ2-7, with a weak D call TRBD2 (6 bases). V lost 5 bases to trimming and J lost 12 bases, with 14 bases between them. Germline CDR1 and CDR2: SGHTA and FQGNSA. The CDR3 runs 11 residues. The CDR3 is CASSPGGSPYF. The CDR3 bases are TGTGCCAGCAGCCCCGGGGGTTCGCCGTACTTC.

CDR3 in amino acids: CASRVSGGLYEQYF. CDR3 sequence (DNA): TGTGCCAGCAGGGTGAGTGGCGGTCTGTACGAGCAGTACTTC. The chain is built from TRBV6-5 and TRBJ2-7; D gene unclear. The CDR3 loop spans 14 amino acids. Germline V gene lookup returns CDR1 MNHEY and CDR2 SVGAGI. V was trimmed by 6 bases and J by 4 bases, leaving 16 bases between them.

The V gene is TRBV29-1, the J gene TRBJ2-7, with D perhaps matching TRBD2 (5 bases). V was pared by 7 bases and J by 0 bases, with 22 bases between. The germline V gene has CDR1 SQVTM and CDR2 ANQGSEA. CDR3 size: 16 residues. CDR3 amino acids: CSARVTLLGSSYEQYF. DNA for the CDR3: TGCAGCGCCAGAGTCACCCTTTTGGGGAGCTCCTACGAGCAGTACTTC.

J is TRBJ1-1 and V is TRBV4-1; 9 nucleotides line up with TRBD1. This CDR3 is 15 amino acids long. Looked up from germline, CDR1 is MGHRA and CDR2 is YSYEKL. Trimming took 1 base from V and 7 from J; bases not matched to a gene: 7. The CDR3 region has the DNA TGCGCCAGCAGCCAAGTACCGGGACAGGGATATGAAGCTTTCTTT. It translates to CASSQVPGQGYEAFF.

This chain joins TRBV10-2 and TRBJ2-7; possibly TRBD1 for D (6 bases). The CDR3 is 13 residues long. V shed 3 bases and J shed 7 bases, with 13 bases lying between them. Germline V lookup: CDR1 WSHSY, CDR2 SAAADI. The CDR3 loop reads CASSEQGVEEQYF. The CDR3 bases are TGCGCCAGCAGTGAACAGGGCGTTGAGGAGCAGTACTTC.

This clone was observed a single time. V gene TRBV9 combines with J gene TRBJ1-2, with 9 bases fitting TRBD1. This CDR3 is 15 amino acids long. In germline, CDR1 is SGDLS, CDR2 YYNGEE. The V segment lost 4 bases and the J segment 2 bases; nucleotides outside the gene matches: 6. CDR3 loop: CASSSGGQGNYGYTF. CDR3 in DNA: TGTGCCAGCAGCTCCGGGGGACAGGGAAACTATGGCTACACCTTC.

This rearrangement joins TRBV19 to TRBJ2-2, with D perhaps TRBD1 (6 bases). This CDR3 has 15 residues. With 3 bases removed from V and 5 bases from J, the gap between germline ends came to 13 bases. Germline-derived CDR1 and CDR2 are LNHDA and SQIVND (reference sequence). CDR3 protein: CASSIIVRGTGELFF. As DNA, the CDR3 is TGTGCCAGTAGTATCATCGTCAGGGGAACCGGGGAGCTGTTTTTT. Complete variable domain (other parts from reference TRBV19 and TRBJ2-2): DGGITQSPKYLFRKEGQNVTLSCEQNLNHDAMYWYRQDPGQGLRLIYYSQIVNDFQKGDIAEGYSVSREKKESFPLTVTSAQKNPTAFYLCASSIIVRGTGELFFGEGSRLTVL.

The rearrangement joins TRBV4-1 to TRBJ2-7; 7 nucleotides align to TRBD1. The V gene end was trimmed by 2 bases and the J gene end by 2 bases; junction bases not matched to a gene: 9. This CDR3 has 16 amino acids. CDR1 and CDR2 (germline): MGHRA, YSYEKL. The CDR3 DNA reads TGCGCCAGCAGCCAACAGCCAGGGGGACAAACCTACGAGCAGTACTTC. Amino acids: CASSQQPGGQTYEQYF.

CDR3 nucleotides: TGTGCCAGCAGCTTATGGGACAGATTGTATAGCAATCAGCCCCAGCATTTT. It is translated as CASSLWDRLYSNQPQHF. This chain links TRBV7-8 with TRBJ1-5; 7 bases map to TRBD1. CDR1 SGHVS and CDR2 FQNEAQ come from the germline V gene. V lost 2 bases, J lost 0 bases, and 7 bases stayed unmatched. This CDR3 region has 17 residues.